This T cell receptor beta chain came from a study of T cell responses to AZD1222 COVID-19 vaccine. Profiled with immunoSEQ multiplex PCR; TCRdb holds only in-frame clones, not every one. Of 75,000 to 100,000 clones listed, 80% to 90% were seen once; the top ten hold around 1.5%. About this clone itself: Its specificity is unknown.

Study conclusions and caveats: Every sample of the repertoires postdated the peak T cell response. Spike-spanning, vaccine-associated CD4 TCRs were dominant at 160-218 and 743-854.

The TCR was taken from an adult in good health. The source material was peripheral blood, sampled on day 0 of AZD1222 vaccination.

This CDR3 is CASSPATEPAYEQYF. CDR3 nucleotides: TGCGCCAGCAGCCCAGCTACAGAACCAGCATACGAGCAGTACTTC. This chain joins TRBV4-3 and TRBJ2-7; D unresolved. The V end was cut by 4 bases, the J end by 4 bases, with 17 bases between. Per germline, CDR1 LGHNA and CDR2 YSLEER. This CDR3 comprises 15 residues.